These 18 T cell receptor beta chains originate from one sample sequenced in a study of blood T cell repertoires in COVID-19. Using immunoSEQ multiplex PCR, the repertoire was profiled, and TCRdb retains in-frame clones only, with some absent. The sample includes just under 65,000 clones, around 80% of them seen just once. Sequencing was done on a sample of peripheral blood. The origin of the receptors is a human donor in a cohort sampled during active COVID-19.

This rearrangement joins TRBV9 to TRBJ2-5, with D maybe TRBD1 (5 bases). Germline V CDR1 and CDR2: SGDLS, YYNGEE. V was trimmed by 2 bases and J by 1 base, leaving 15 bases between them. The CDR3 runs 16 residues. CDR3 amino acids: CASSVSTPQGQETQYF. DNA for the CDR3: TGTGCCAGCAGCGTCTCCACACCTCAGGGCCAAGAGACCCAGTACTTC.

The genes are TRBV5-1 and TRBJ1-1; D is unresolved. The CDR3 length is 13 residues. Germline V gene sequence: CDR1 SGHRS, CDR2 YFSETQ. Deletions cut 1 base from V and 1 base from J, with 5 bases between. Here the CDR3 DNA reads TGCGCCAGCAGCTTGAGAGCGAACACTGAAGCTTTCTTT. It yields the protein CASSLRANTEAFF.

CDR3: CASSYPLGGRPETQYF. The CDR3 DNA reads TGTGCCAGCAGCTACCCCCTCGGGGGGCGCCCCGAGACCCAGTACTTC. The chain employs TRBV7-8 and TRBJ2-5; TRBD2 is a possible D gene (7 bases). The V and J ends lost 4 bases and 5 bases respectively, with 20 bases between them. Germline V CDR1 and CDR2: SGHVS, FQNEAQ. The CDR3 contains 16 residues. The entire variable domain, with the rest obtained from reference TRBV7-8 and TRBJ2-5, is as follows: GAGVSQSPRYKVAKRGQDVALRCDPISGHVSLFWYQQALGQGPEFLTYFQNEAQLDKSGLPSDRFFAERPEGSVSTLKIQRTQQEDSAVYLCASSYPLGGRPETQYFGPGTRLLVL.

The V call is TRBV6-4, the J call TRBJ2-1, with D possibly being TRBD2 (5 bases). Trimming removed 5 bases from V and 4 bases from J, with 12 bases in between. The CDR3 has 14 amino acids. Germline CDR1 MRHNA, CDR2 SNTAGT. DNA for the CDR3: TGTGCCAGCAGTCCGACTATGGGTTACAATGAGCAGTTCTTC. Translation: CASSPTMGYNEQFF.

The CDR3 nucleotides read TGTGCCAGCAGCTTAGGGGGGGCCGGGGAGCTGTTTTTT. Its protein is CASSLGGAGELFF. J is TRBJ2-2 and V is TRBV11-1; tentatively, D is TRBD2 (6 bases). There are 13 residues in the CDR3. Germline-derived CDR1 and CDR2 are SGHAT and FQDESV (reference sequence). Deletions cut 1 base from V and 6 bases from J, with 6 bases between.

This clone was observed a single time. At one boundary the junction diverges from the germline segment, which might be a read error. V gene TRBV6-5 combines with J gene TRBJ1-5; possible D gene TRBD1, 5 bases. CDR1 is MNHEY, CDR2 SVGAGI, per germline. The CDR3 loop spans 11 amino acids. The CDR3 sequence is CASSVQVIMYF. CDR3 DNA: TGTGCCAGCAGCGTACAGGTCATCATGTATTTT.

This chain joins TRBV30 and TRBJ2-3; TRBD1 is a possible D gene (6 bases). From germline, CDR1 is GTSNPN and CDR2 SVGIG (reference sequence). CDR3 length: 14 amino acids. Trimming pared 5 bases from V and 1 base from J, leaving 13 bases between. The CDR3 loop reads CAWGQGMGTDTQYF. Written as DNA, the CDR3 is TGTGCCTGGGGGCAGGGGATGGGCACAGATACGCAGTATTTT. The variable domain in full, completed from reference TRBV30 and TRBJ2-3, reads SQTIHQWPATLVQPVGSPLSLECTVEGTSNPNLYWYRQAAGRGLQLLFYSVGIGQISSEVPQNLSASRPQDRQFILSSKKLLLSDSGFYLCAWGQGMGTDTQYFGPGTRLTVL.

This clone has just a few counts. The chain joins TRBV6-5 to TRBJ1-3; TRBD1 matches 8 bases. The CDR3 extends over 15 amino acids. Germline-derived CDR1 and CDR2 are MNHEY and SVGAGI. The J segment lost 3 bases and the V segment lost 4 bases, leaving 5 bases of the junction unmatched. CDR3 amino acids: CASSLDRGFGNTIYF. The CDR3 nucleotides are TGTGCCAGCAGTTTAGACAGGGGTTTTGGAAACACCATATATTTT.

The rearrangement links TRBV20-1 to TRBJ1-2; D perhaps matches TRBD1 (6 bases). Deletions cut 5 bases from V and 4 bases from J, with 8 bases between. Germline loops: CDR1 DFQATT, CDR2 SNEGSKA (reference sequence). The CDR3 runs 11 residues. This CDR3 reads CSAQDSYGYTF. CDR3 DNA: TGCAGTGCTCAGGACAGCTATGGCTACACCTTC.

The V gene is TRBV7-2, the J gene TRBJ1-1; D is uncertain. V lost 1 base to trimming and J lost 3 bases, with 9 bases between them. This CDR3 spans 14 amino acids. Germline V CDR1 and CDR2: SGHTA, FQGNSA. The CDR3 loop reads CASSLERSDTEAFF. The CDR3 region has the DNA TGTGCCAGCAGCTTAGAGAGGAGTGACACTGAAGCTTTCTTT.

This clone appeared a single time. V and J are TRBV18 and TRBJ2-7; tentatively, D is TRBD1 (5 bases). This CDR3 comprises 16 residues. Trimming pared 0 bases from V and 1 base from J, leaving 13 bases between. The V gene's germline CDR1 is KGHSH and CDR2 LQKENI. The CDR3 DNA reads as TGTGCCAGCTCACCACCTTCGTTAGGGGATTCCTACGAGCAGTACTTC. Translating gives CASSPPSLGDSYEQYF.

The chain recombines TRBV7-8 with TRBJ2-4; 9 nucleotides match TRBD2. The germline V gene encodes CDR1 SGHVS and CDR2 FQNEAQ. CDR3 length: 15 amino acids. V lost 8 bases, J lost 4 bases, and 9 bases stayed unmatched. For the CDR3, the DNA is TGTGCCAGCCTACCTTTCGGACTAGCGAAAAACATTCAGTACTTC. Its protein product is CASLPFGLAKNIQYF.

This chain links TRBV4-1 with TRBJ1-2; weak D call: TRBD1 (5 bases). CDR3 length: 15 residues. Trimming left V 5 bases short and J 0 bases short, with 13 bases between. CDR1 is MGHRA and CDR2 is YSYEKL in the germline V gene. CDR3 sequence: CASSFQQTANYGYTF. CDR3 sequence (DNA): TGCGCCAGCAGCTTCCAACAGACAGCTAACTATGGCTACACCTTC.

The rearrangement links TRBV7-2 to TRBJ2-1, with TRBD2 identical over 9 bases. CDR1 and CDR2 (germline): SGHTA, FQGNSA. CDR3 length: 15 amino acids. V gave up 0 bases and J gave up 6 bases; unmatched junction bases: 3. The CDR3 is CASSLAAGGGNEQFF. CDR3 coding DNA: TGTGCCAGCAGCTTAGCGGCGGGAGGGGGCAATGAGCAGTTCTTC.

This rearrangement joins TRBV5-4 to TRBJ2-4; TRBD2 matches at 9 bases. Germline-derived CDR1 and CDR2 are SGHNT and YYREEE (reference sequence). The CDR3 consists of 14 residues. After removal of 1 base from V and 14 bases from J, the junction contained 10 bases not matched to a gene. The CDR3 reads CASSLRGGGRHKYF. DNA for the CDR3: TGTGCCAGCAGCTTGCGCGGGGGGGGCCGCCACAAGTACTTC.

The chain uses TRBV6-5 and TRBJ2-7; unclear D gene. This CDR3 comprises 13 residues. Germline V CDR1 and CDR2: MNHEY, SVGAGI. The ends were cut back, 6 bases at V and 2 bases at J, with 11 bases in the middle. CDR3 in DNA: TGTGCCAGCAGCGTAAGCCCGGCCTACGAGCAGTACTTC. Encoded protein: CASSVSPAYEQYF.

This chain links TRBV5-4 with TRBJ2-1; 11 bases line up with TRBD2. The CDR3 is made up of 15 amino acids. Germline V CDR1 and CDR2: SGHNT, YYREEE (reference sequence). J gave up 6 bases and V 5 bases, and 7 bases lay outside the gene matches. The CDR3 reads CASRRIAGGRNEQFF. Here the CDR3 DNA reads TGTGCCAGCAGACGAATAGCGGGAGGGCGCAATGAGCAGTTCTTC. The entire variable domain, with the rest obtained from reference TRBV5-4 and TRBJ2-1, is as follows: ETGVTQSPTHLIKTRGQQVTLRCSSQSGHNTVSWYQQALGQGPQFIFQYYREEENGRGNFPPRFSGLQFPNYSSELNVNALELDDSALYLCASRRIAGGRNEQFFGPGTRLTVL.

V is TRBV2 and J is TRBJ1-2, with a weak D call TRBD1 (6 bases). Germline values: CDR1 SNHLY, CDR2 FYNNEI. With 6 bases removed from V and 8 bases from J, the gap between germline ends came to 16 bases. This CDR3 region has 13 residues. This chain's CDR3 is CASSSYRADGYTF. The CDR3 coding sequence is TGTGCCAGCAGCTCCTACAGGGCGGACGGCTACACCTTC.